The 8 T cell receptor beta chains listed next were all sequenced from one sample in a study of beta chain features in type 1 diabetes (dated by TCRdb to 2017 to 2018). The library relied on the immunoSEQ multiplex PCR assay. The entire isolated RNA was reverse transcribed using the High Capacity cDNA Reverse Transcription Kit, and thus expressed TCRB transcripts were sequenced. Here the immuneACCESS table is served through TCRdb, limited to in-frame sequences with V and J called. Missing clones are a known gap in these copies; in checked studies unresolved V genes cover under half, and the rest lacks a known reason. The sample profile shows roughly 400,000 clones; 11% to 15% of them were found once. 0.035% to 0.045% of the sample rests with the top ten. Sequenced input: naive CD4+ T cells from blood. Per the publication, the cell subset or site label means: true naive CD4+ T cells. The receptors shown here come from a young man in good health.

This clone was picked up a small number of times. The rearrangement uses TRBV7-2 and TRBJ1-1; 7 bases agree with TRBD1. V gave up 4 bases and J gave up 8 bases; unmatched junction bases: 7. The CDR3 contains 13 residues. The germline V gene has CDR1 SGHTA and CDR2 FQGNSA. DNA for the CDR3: TGTGCCAGCAGCTGGAGACAGGGACAAGAAGCTTTCTTT. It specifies CASSWRQGQEAFF.

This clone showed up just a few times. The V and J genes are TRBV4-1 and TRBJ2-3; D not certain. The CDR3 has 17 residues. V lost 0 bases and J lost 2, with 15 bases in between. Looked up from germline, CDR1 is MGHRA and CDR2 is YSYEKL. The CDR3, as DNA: TGCGCCAGCAGCCAAGAAGCCGCGCCGATGCCCACAGATACGCAGTATTTT. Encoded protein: CASSQEAAPMPTDTQYF.

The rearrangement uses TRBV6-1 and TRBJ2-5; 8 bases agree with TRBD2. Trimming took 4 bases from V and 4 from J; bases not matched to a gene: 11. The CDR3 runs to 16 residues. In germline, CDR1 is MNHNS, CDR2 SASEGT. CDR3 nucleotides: TGTGCCAGCAGTGCTAGCGGAGCGGGAGTTAGAGAGACCCAGTACTTC. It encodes CASSASGAGVRETQYF.

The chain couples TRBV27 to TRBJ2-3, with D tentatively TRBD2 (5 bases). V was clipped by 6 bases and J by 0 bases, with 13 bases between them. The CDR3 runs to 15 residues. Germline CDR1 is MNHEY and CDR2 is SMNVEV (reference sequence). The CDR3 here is CASSRRVASTDTQYF. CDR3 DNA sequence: TGTGCCAGCAGCCGGCGGGTCGCTAGCACAGATACGCAGTATTTT.

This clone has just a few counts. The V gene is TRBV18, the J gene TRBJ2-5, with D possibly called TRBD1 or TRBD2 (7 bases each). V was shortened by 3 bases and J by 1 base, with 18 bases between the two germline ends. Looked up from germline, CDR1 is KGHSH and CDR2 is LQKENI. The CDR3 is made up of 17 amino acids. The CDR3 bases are TGTGCCAGCTCACCGGGACTAAGGACAGGATCCCAAGAGACCCAGTACTTC. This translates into CASSPGLRTGSQETQYF.

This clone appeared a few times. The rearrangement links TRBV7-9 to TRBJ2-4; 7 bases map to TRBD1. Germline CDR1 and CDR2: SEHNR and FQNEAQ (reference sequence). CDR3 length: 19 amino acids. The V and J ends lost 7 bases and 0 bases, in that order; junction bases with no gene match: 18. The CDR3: CASTTYPGGSARAKNIQYF. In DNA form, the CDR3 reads TGTGCCAGCACGACTTACCCAGGGGGTAGCGCCAGAGCCAAAAACATTCAGTACTTC.

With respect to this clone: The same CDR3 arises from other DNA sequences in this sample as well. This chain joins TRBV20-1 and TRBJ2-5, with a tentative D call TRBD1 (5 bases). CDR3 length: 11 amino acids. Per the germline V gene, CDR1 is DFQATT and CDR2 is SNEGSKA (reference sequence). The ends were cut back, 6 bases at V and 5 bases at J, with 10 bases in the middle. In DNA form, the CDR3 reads TGCAGTGCCTCGAAGGGGGAGACCCAGTACTTC. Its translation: CSASKGETQYF.

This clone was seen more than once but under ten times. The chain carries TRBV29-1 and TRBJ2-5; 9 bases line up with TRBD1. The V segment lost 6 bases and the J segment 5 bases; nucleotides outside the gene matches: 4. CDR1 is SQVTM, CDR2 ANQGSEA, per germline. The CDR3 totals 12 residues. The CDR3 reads CSVQGARETQYF. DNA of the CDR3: TGCAGCGTACAGGGGGCTAGGGAGACCCAGTACTTC. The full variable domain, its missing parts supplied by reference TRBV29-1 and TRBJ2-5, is SAVISQKPSRDICQRGTSLTIQCQVDSQVTMMFWYRQQPGQSLTLIATANQGSEATYESGFVIDKFPISRPNLTFSTLTVSNMSPEDSSIYLCSVQGARETQYFGPGTRLLVL.